Listed below are T cell receptor beta chains from one sample, sequenced in a study of cytomegalovirus exposure and HLA in healthy donors. Profiling relied on immunoSEQ multiplex PCR, and the TCRdb table lists in-frame clones only, not all of them. Of roughly 130,000 clones listed, around 77% are singletons. The material sequenced was PBMCs. The receptors were gathered from a man aged 25 to 45 in good health and CMV-seronegative. Both conserved end residues are trimmed from each CDR3. Each record gives: V gene, D gene, CDR3 protein. A D gene is named only where the DNA matches it firmly.

TRBV5-6 | - | ASSFIGAGNTIY
TRBV28 | TRBD2 | ASSVGTTPHEQF
TRBV5-6 | TRBD1 | ASSPDRGRRPYEQY
TRBV5-1 | - | ASSLESGIGYEQY
TRBV4-3 | - | ASSQKFPTLGYEQF
TRBV18 | - | ASSPLTRSSYEQY
TRBV4-2 | TRBD1 | ASSQGGGQGSYEQY
TRBV28 | - | ASSLRWGDEQY
TRBV12-5 | - | ASVPRREKPLAYEQY
TRBV2 | - | ASRGRGLGGYT
TRBV6-5 | TRBD1 | ASSYRTGYYEQY
TRBV11-3 | TRBD2 | ASSFGAGVADTQY
TRBV2 | TRBD1 | ASRAGTGTSEAF
TRBV5-4 | - | ASSYSGTRGEQY
TRBV7-6 | - | ASSLMLGGTGELF
TRBV28 | TRBD1 | ASSLSDRGGREAF
TRBV5-4 | TRBD2 | ASSSLAGGLDGELF
TRBV19 | TRBD2 | ASSRSGKYEQF
TRBV30 | TRBD2 | AWRPRAGLAGLSEQY
TRBV5-1 | TRBD1 | ASSYHLGQGYEQY
TRBV5-1 | TRBD2 | ASSLVISGSQETQY
TRBV28 | - | ASSSSTEKTANYGYT
TRBV2 | TRBD2 | ASSGRVAGGGETQY
TRBV6-6 | TRBD1 | ASSYWRGQVNEKLF
TRBV15 | TRBD1 | ATRSRGQNTGAF
TRBV4-3 | - | ASSQAVQGSGNTIY
TRBV19 | TRBD1 | ASSPRTGANSPLH
TRBV7-2 | TRBD2 | ASSFGGVETQY
TRBV27 | TRBD1 | ASSPTGTGGYEQY
TRBV4-2 | - | ASSQVTGPSNSPLH
TRBV4-3 | - | ASSQQGTGELF
TRBV28 | - | ASSLLSGYSNQPQH
TRBV6-1 | - | ASSELPGAYNEQF
TRBV18 | TRBD2 | ASSPPAAGVETQY
TRBV9 | TRBD2 | ASSLRTSGMETQY
TRBV10-2 | - | ASRAWTDFNEQY
TRBV19 | - | ASNRRVGSYEQY
TRBV5-1 | - | ASSSRLGNTQY
TRBV5-1 | - | ASSFLEQINEQF
TRBV9 | TRBD2 | ASSAGIAGGPQETQY
TRBV10-3 | - | AISDADNSPLH
TRBV15 | TRBD2 | ATSKSGSTYNEQF
TRBV18 | - | ASSRGAGSEKLF
TRBV4-2 | - | ASSQAAEVDYGYT
TRBV13 | TRBD2 | ASSPGLAGTDTQY
TRBV5-1 | TRBD1 | ASSSGQGSTDTQY
TRBV18 | - | ASSPGQMNTEAF
TRBV21-1 | - | ASSRRDSNTGELF